This TCR beta chain was captured by sequencing in a study of shared clonotypes between healthy human individuals. Findings and caveats of the study: Rarefaction exposed incomplete sorted-subset sequencing despite large depth.

Sequenced by immunoSEQ multiplex PCR; TCRdb stores in-frame clones only, minus some. The sample yields about 340,000 clones, 73% seen once. Comments on this clone: Its cognate antigen is unknown.

Trimming took 2 bases from V and 1 from J, leaving 8 bases between them. Germline-derived CDR1 and CDR2 are SNHLY and FYNNEI. The CDR3 runs 14 residues. The chain recombines TRBV2 with TRBJ1-1; D not resolved. The specimen sequenced was memory CD4+ T cells sorted from blood. Subset described: CD45RA-negative fraction. The receptor was isolated from a man aged 25-45 years in good health. DNA of the CDR3: TGTGCCAGCAGTGAATGGGAGGCGAACACTGAAGCTTTCTTT. Translation: CASSEWEANTEAFF.